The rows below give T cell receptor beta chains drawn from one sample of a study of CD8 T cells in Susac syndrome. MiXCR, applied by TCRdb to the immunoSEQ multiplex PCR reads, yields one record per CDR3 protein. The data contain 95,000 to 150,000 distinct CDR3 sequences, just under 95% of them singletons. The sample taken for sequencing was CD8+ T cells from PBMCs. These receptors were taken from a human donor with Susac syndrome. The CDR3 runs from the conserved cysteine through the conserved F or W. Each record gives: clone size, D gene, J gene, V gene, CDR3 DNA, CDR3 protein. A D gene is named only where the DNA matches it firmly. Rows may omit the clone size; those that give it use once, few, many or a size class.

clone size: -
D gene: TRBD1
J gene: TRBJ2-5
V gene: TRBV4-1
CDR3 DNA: TGCGCCAGCAGCCAAAAGACAGGGGATTGGGAGACCCAGTACTTC
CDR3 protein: CASSQKTGDWETQYF

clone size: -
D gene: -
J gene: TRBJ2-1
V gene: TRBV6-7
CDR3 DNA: TGTGCCAGCAGTCCCCCATCCCGGGCGGGAAGAGGCAATGAGCAGTTCTTC
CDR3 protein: CASSPPSRAGRGNEQFF

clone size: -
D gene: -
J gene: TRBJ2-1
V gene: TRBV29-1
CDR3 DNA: TGCAGCGTTGAAGAATTGGAAAAGGGGAGGCAGTTCTTC
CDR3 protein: CSVEELEKGRQFF

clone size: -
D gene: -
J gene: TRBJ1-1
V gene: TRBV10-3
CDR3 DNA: TGTGCCATCAGTGAAGCGATGGAGGAAGCTTTCTTT
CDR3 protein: CAISEAMEEAFF

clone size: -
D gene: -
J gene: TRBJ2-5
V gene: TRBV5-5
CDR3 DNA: TGTGCCAGCAGCTGGGACATCCAAGAGACCCAGTACTTC
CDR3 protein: CASSWDIQETQYF

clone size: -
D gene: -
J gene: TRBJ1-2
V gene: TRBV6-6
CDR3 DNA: TGTGCCAGCAGTTACTCGGCAGGGGAGAACTATGGCTACACCTTC
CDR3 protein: CASSYSAGENYGYTF

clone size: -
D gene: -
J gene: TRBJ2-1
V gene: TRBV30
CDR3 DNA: TGTGCCTGGAGTTGGGGCAGGGAAGGGCGCTGGTACAATGAGCAGTTCTTC
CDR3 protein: CAWSWGREGRWYNEQFF

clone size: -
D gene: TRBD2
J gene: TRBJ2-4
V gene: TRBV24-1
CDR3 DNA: TGTGCCACCAGTGATCGGACTAGCGGGGCTGACTTAGCCAAAAACATTCAGTACTTC
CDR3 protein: CATSDRTSGADLAKNIQYF

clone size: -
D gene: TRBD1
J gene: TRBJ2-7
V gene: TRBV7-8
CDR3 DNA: TGTGCCAGCAGCTTCGGGGGAGGACAGGGGAACTCCTACGAGCAGTACTTC
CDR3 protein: CASSFGGGQGNSYEQYF

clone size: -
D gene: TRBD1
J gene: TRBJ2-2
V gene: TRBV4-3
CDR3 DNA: TGCGCCAGCAGGGCAGGGGGCGCAAGAACCGGGGAGCTGTTTTTT
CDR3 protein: CASRAGGARTGELFF

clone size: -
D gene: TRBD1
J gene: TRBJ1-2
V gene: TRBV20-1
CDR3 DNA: TGCAGTGCCGTTCCCTTCGGACAGGGGGCCTTCTATCCCTATGGCTACACCTTC
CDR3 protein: CSAVPFGQGAFYPYGYTF

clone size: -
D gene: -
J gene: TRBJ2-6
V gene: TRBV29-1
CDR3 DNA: TGCAGCGTTGAAGATCTTTCAGGGGGGAGCTCTGGGGCCAACGTCCTGACTTTC
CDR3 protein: CSVEDLSGGSSGANVLTF

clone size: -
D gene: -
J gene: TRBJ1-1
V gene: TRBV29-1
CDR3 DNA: TGCAGCGTTGGGGACACCTTACTTGAAGCTTTCTTT
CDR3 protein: CSVGDTLLEAFF

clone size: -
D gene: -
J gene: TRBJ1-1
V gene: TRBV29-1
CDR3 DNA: TGCAGCGTTGAAAGGTCGGCAGTGGCTTTCTTT
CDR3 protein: CSVERSAVAFF

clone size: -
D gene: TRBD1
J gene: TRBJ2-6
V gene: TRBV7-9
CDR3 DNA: TGTGCCAGCAGCTGGGACAGGGGGGGGCCTGGGGCCAACGTCCTGACTTTC
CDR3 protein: CASSWDRGGPGANVLTF

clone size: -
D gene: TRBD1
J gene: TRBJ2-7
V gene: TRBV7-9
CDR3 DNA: TGTGCCAGCAGCTCGACAGGGCATGACGCCTACGAGCAGTACTTC
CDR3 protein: CASSSTGHDAYEQYF

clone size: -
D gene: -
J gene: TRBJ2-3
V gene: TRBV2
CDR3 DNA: TGTGCCAGCAGAATAGATACGCAGTATTTT
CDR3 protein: CASRIDTQYF

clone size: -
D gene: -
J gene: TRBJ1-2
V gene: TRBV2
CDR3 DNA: TGTGCCAGCAGTGCCTCAGGAAACTATGGCTACACCTTC
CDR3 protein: CASSASGNYGYTF

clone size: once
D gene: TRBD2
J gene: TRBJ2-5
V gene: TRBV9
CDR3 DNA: TGTGCCAGCAGCGTAGGTGGGTTAGCGGGGAAATCGCAAGAGACCCAGTACTTC
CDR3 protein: CASSVGGLAGKSQETQYF

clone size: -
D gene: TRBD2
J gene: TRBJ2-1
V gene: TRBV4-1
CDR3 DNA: TGCGCCAGCAGCCAAGATCTAGCGGGGGGGAGTGAGCAGTTCTTC
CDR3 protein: CASSQDLAGGSEQFF

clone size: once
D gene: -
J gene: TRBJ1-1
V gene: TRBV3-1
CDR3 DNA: TGTGCCAGCAGCCAAGAGGGTGAAGCTTTCTTT
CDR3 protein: CASSQEGEAFF

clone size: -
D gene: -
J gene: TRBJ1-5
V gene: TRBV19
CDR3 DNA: TGTGCCAGTAGTACCTACCTAGCAGCGAATCAGCCCCAGCATTTT
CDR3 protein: CASSTYLAANQPQHF

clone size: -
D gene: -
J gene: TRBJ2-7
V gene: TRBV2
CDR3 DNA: TGTGCCAGCAGTCCCTCTAACGACAGGAGTGCCTACGAGCAGTACTTC
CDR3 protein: CASSPSNDRSAYEQYF

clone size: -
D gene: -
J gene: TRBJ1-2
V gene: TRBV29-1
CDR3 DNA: TGCAGCGTTGAAACGCCCGGGCATGGCTACACCTTC
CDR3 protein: CSVETPGHGYTF